This TCR beta chain was obtained from a study of molecular identifiers for immune sequencing clone quantification. Trimming removed 6 bases at V and 6 bases at J, with 8 bases between. The CDR3 is made up of 11 amino acids. Germline lookup yields CDR1 SQVTM and CDR2 ANQGSEA. Sorted cell numbers of roughly 18,000 to 1,000,000, with 10%, 30% or 50% RNA, served as input for naive CD8 libraries. Sorting was used to obtain naive CD8 T cells (CD8+CD4-CCR7+CD45RA+). Study observations and caveats: Reports indicate spiked Jurkat TCR RNA from one cell could be found among roughly 950,000 naive cells.

This clonotype came up many times. Its antigen is unknown. TCRdb independently ran MiXCR on the PCR reads; one entry per CDR3 protein. The data contain over 85,000 distinct CDR3 sequences, roughly a fifth of them singletons. The V call is TRBV29-1, the J call TRBJ2-2; no clear D. Sequencing used naive CD8+ T cells from blood, with Jurkat cell RNA spiked in. Subset: FACS-sorted CD8+CD4-CCR7+CD45RA+ naive T cells. This TCR was recovered from a human donor in good health. Some libraries in this study had Jurkat cell RNA spiked in. Here the CDR3 reads CSVPEAGELFF. The CDR3 nucleotides are TGCAGCGTCCCAGAGGCCGGGGAGCTGTTTTTT.